Sequencing of this TCR beta chain was carried out in a study of shared clonotypes between healthy human individuals. Points from the study as a whole: Generation probabilities were higher for clonotypes shared across all four sorted-subset donors than for unshared ones. Naive subsets usually exceeded memory subsets in estimated richness.

A split of CD4+ cells into CD45RA+ naive and CD45RA-negative memory subsets was performed. A note on this clone: Its antigen is unknown.

Sequenced by immunoSEQ multiplex PCR; TCRdb stores in-frame clones only, minus some. The table has 2.5 million or so clones, about 92% seen once. Specimen: naive CD4+ T cells sorted from blood. The subset: CD45RA+ positively selected. The sequence came from a man between 18 and 35 years old in good health.

In nucleotides, the CDR3 is TGTGCCAGCAGCTTAGCCGGGACAGGCTCGAACACCGGGGAGCTGTTTTTT. Translated, it gives CASSLAGTGSNTGELFF. The rearrangement joins TRBV7-2 to TRBJ2-2; 8 bases agree with TRBD1. The germline V gene has CDR1 SGHTA and CDR2 FQGNSA. This CDR3 is 17 amino acids long. Trimming removed 0 bases from V and 0 bases from J; junction bases left unmatched: 3.